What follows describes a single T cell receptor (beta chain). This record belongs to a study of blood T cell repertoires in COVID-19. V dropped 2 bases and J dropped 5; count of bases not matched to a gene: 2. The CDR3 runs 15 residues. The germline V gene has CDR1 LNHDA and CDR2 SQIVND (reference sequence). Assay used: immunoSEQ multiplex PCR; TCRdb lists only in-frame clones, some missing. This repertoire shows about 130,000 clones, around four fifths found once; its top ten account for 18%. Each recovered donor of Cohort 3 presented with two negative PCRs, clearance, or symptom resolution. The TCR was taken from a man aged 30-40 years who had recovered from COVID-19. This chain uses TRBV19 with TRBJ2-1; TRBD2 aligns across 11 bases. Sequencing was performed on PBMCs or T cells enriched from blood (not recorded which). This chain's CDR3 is CASSITSGGHNEQFF. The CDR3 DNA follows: TGTGCCAGTAGTATAACTAGCGGGGGCCACAATGAGCAGTTCTTC.